This T cell receptor beta chain was sequenced for a study of cytomegalovirus exposure and HLA in healthy donors. The CDR3 sequence is 13 residues long. Germline V gene data show CDR1 as SGDLS and CDR2 as YYNGEE. The trim removed 3 bases at V and 7 bases at J, leaving 2 bases unmatched. Amplification used 60 Vbeta primers and 13 Jbeta primers. The repertoire was sequenced with immunoSEQ multiplex PCR; TCRdb's copy has only in-frame clones and lacks some. This table holds some 130,000 clones. The V gene is TRBV9, the J gene TRBJ2-2; 8 positions match TRBD1. The clonotype comes from an older woman in good health and CMV-seronegative. Specimen: PBMCs. The CDR3 nucleotides read TGTGCCAGCAGCGCAGGACAGGGCGGGGAGCTGTTTTTT. Translating it yields CASSAGQGGELFF.